Presented here are 29 T cell receptor beta chains from one specimen sequenced in a study of blood T cell repertoires in COVID-19. Profiling relied on immunoSEQ multiplex PCR, and the TCRdb table lists in-frame clones only, not all of them. The data contain tens of thousands of clones, 86% of them seen just once; the ten biggest clones take up about a fifth. Sample: peripheral blood. These receptors all stem from a woman older than 75 with acute or convalescent COVID-19.

V and J are TRBV19 and TRBJ1-1, with 7 positions matching TRBD1. This CDR3 has 13 residues. Germline V gene lookup returns CDR1 LNHDA and CDR2 SQIVND (reference sequence). J was trimmed by 1 base and V by 8 bases; bases with no gene match: 4. CDR3 protein: CASHRQGNTEAFF. CDR3 in DNA: TGTGCCAGTCATAGACAGGGGAACACTGAAGCTTTCTTT.

The genes are TRBV6-2 or TRBV6-3 and TRBJ1-1, with D tentatively TRBD1 (6 bases). This CDR3 region has 15 residues. Germline lookup yields CDR1 MNHEY and CDR2 SVGEGT. Trimming pared 4 bases from V and 1 base from J, leaving 13 bases between. Here the CDR3 DNA reads TGTGCCAGCAGTTTCGGGGGGCTGAGGAACACTGAAGCTTTCTTT. The encoded protein is CASSFGGLRNTEAFF.

The CDR3 nucleotides are TGTGCCAGCAACAAGGGGGCGATCGACACTGAAGCTTTCTTT. Its translation: CASNKGAIDTEAFF. V gene TRBV2 combines with J gene TRBJ1-1; the match to TRBD1 covers 7 bases. The germline CDR1 and CDR2 sequences are SNHLY and FYNNEI. After removal of 7 bases from V and 3 bases from J, the junction contained 8 bases not matched to a gene. The CDR3 has 14 amino acids. The full variable domain, completed using reference TRBV2 and TRBJ1-1, is EPEVTQTPSHQVTQMGQEVILRCVPISNHLYFYWYRQILGQKVEFLVSFYNNEISEKSEIFDDQFSVERPDGSNFTLKIRSTKLEDSAMYFCASNKGAIDTEAFFGQGTRLTVV.

The chain uses TRBV19 and TRBJ1-2, with D unclear. Germline V gene data show CDR1 as LNHDA and CDR2 as SQIVND (reference sequence). CDR3 size: 13 residues. V was clipped by 11 bases and J by 7 bases, with 20 bases between them. The CDR3 DNA is TGTGCCGCCCGTGACGGTTACAGTAGTGGCTACACCTTC. As protein: CAARDGYSSGYTF. The full variable domain, completed using reference TRBV19 and TRBJ1-2, is DGGITQSPKYLFRKEGQNVTLSCEQNLNHDAMYWYRQDPGQGLRLIYYSQIVNDFQKGDIAEGYSVSREKKESFPLTVTSAQKNPTAFYLCAARDGYSSGYTFGSGTRLTVV.

This chain joins TRBV6-5 and TRBJ2-3; TRBD2 agrees at 8 bases. This CDR3 is built from 14 residues. The junction had 10 bases not matched to a gene; V was cut back by 8 bases and J by 6 bases. Germline V gene lookup returns CDR1 MNHEY and CDR2 SVGAGI. CDR3 nucleotide sequence: TGTGCCAGCCGTCGGGGGGGGACGGATGATACGCAGTATTTT. Translated, it gives CASRRGGTDDTQYF.

The rearrangement joins TRBV5-1 to TRBJ2-7; TRBD2 is a possible D gene (6 bases). Germline loops: CDR1 SGHRS, CDR2 YFSETQ. CDR3 length equals 14 residues. The V end was cut by 4 bases, the J end by 2 bases, with 13 bases between. CDR3 DNA sequence: TGCGCCAGCAGCCTAGCGACACCCCCCTACGAGCAGTACTTC. Translating it yields CASSLATPPYEQYF. Full variable domain (remainder filled in from reference TRBV5-1 and TRBJ2-7): KAGVTQTPRYLIKTRGQQVTLSCSPISGHRSVSWYQQTPGQGLQFLFEYFSETQRNKGNFPGRFSGRQFSNSRSEMNVSTLELGDSALYLCASSLATPPYEQYFGPGTRLTVT.

This clone was counted a single time. The chain has TRBV9 and TRBJ2-3; 10 nucleotides agree with TRBD2. Germline V CDR1 and CDR2: SGDLS, YYNGEE. After removal of 4 bases from V and 6 bases from J, the junction contained 14 bases not matched to a gene. This CDR3 contains 17 residues. CDR3 loop: CASSPRWSSGSHDTQYF. CDR3 bases: TGTGCCAGCAGCCCTCGGTGGTCTAGCGGGAGTCATGATACGCAGTATTTT.

This clone was recorded once. V usage is TRBV30 and J usage is TRBJ2-7, with 14 bases identical to TRBD2. The length of the CDR3 is 15 residues. With 8 bases clipped from V and 2 bases from J, the junction kept 8 bases outside the gene matches. CDR1 is GTSNPN, CDR2 SVGIG, per germline (reference sequence). This chain's CDR3 is CARGTSGSIAYEQYF. The CDR3, as DNA: TGTGCCCGCGGGACTAGCGGGAGTATCGCCTACGAGCAGTACTTC.

This clone was seen only once. The genes are TRBV7-2 and TRBJ2-7; unclear D gene. The V end was cut by 5 bases, the J end by 7 bases, with 15 bases between. This CDR3 spans 13 amino acids. Germline CDR1 is SGHTA and CDR2 is FQGNSA. The CDR3 sequence is CASSLASVGEQYF. The CDR3 bases are TGTGCCAGCAGCCTCGCATCGGTCGGGGAGCAGTACTTC.

The V and J genes are TRBV7-8 and TRBJ1-1; perhaps TRBD1 as D (5 bases). The CDR3 runs 14 residues. Germline V gene data show CDR1 as SGHVS and CDR2 as FQNEAQ. Trimming removed 1 base from V and 4 bases from J, with 10 bases in between. The CDR3 region is CASSLVPGFTEAFF. CDR3 DNA sequence: TGTGCCAGCAGCTTAGTTCCAGGGTTCACTGAAGCTTTCTTT.

The chain employs TRBV5-6 and TRBJ1-2; TRBD1 matches 9 bases. The length of the CDR3 is 16 residues. Trimming cost V 4 bases and J 4 bases; bases outside gene matches: 11. The germline gives CDR1 SGHDT, CDR2 YYEEEE. The CDR3 is CASSQTGTGIPYGYTF. CDR3 DNA sequence: TGTGCCAGCAGCCAAACCGGGACAGGGATTCCCTATGGCTACACCTTC.

This clone was recorded once. The DNA for the CDR3 is TGTGCCAGCAGCTTAGCTTTGCGGGGGGCTCAAACTGAAGCTTTCTTT. Translating gives CASSLALRGAQTEAFF. The rearrangement links TRBV7-2 to TRBJ1-1; tentative D call: TRBD1 (6 bases). Germline assignment: CDR1 SGHTA and CDR2 FQGNSA. Trimming shortened V by 0 bases and J by 5 bases, and 16 bases separated the two germline ends. The length of the CDR3 is 16 residues.

This chain joins TRBV11-2 and TRBJ1-1; no definite D call. Germline V gene sequence: CDR1 SGHAT, CDR2 FQNNGV. Trimming shortened V by 4 bases and J by 10 bases, and 7 bases separated the two germline ends. This CDR3 contains 10 residues. CDR3 residues: CASSSLVAFF. DNA of the CDR3: TGTGCCAGCAGCTCCCTTGTAGCTTTCTTT.

This clone was counted a few times. The genes are TRBV6-6 and TRBJ2-5; unclear D gene. This CDR3 comprises 13 residues. Germline lookup yields CDR1 MNHNY and CDR2 SVGAGI (reference sequence). V was cut by 6 bases and J by 2 bases, with 10 bases left in between. CDR3: CASSRPEQETQYF. The CDR3 nucleotides are TGTGCCAGCAGCCGACCGGAGCAAGAGACCCAGTACTTC.

V is TRBV6-5 and J is TRBJ2-1, with D hard to call. The CDR3 runs 12 residues. The V gene's germline CDR1 is MNHEY and CDR2 SVGAGI. The V gene lost 8 bases and the J gene lost 3 bases, with 8 bases spanning the gap. The CDR3 nucleotides read TGTGCCAGCCGGTCTTTCTACAATGAGCAGTTCTTC. Translation: CASRSFYNEQFF.

This sequence joins TRBV3-1 (or the pseudogene TRBV3-2) and TRBJ2-3; TRBD2 matches at 8 bases. The CDR3 contains 15 residues. The germline V gene encodes CDR1 LGHDT and CDR2 YNNKEL (reference sequence). Losses at the gene ends were 5 bases for V and 0 bases for J; bases not matched to a gene: 4. The CDR3 is CASSGGGGSTDTQYF. The DNA of the CDR3 is TGTGCCAGCAGCGGTGGCGGGGGGAGCACAGATACGCAGTATTTT.

The chain is built from TRBV11-2 and TRBJ1-2; D possibly corresponds to TRBD1 (5 bases). The CDR3 has 12 residues. Trimming removed 5 bases at V and 5 bases at J, with 9 bases between. CDR1 and CDR2 (germline): SGHAT, FQNNGV. DNA of the CDR3: TGTGCCAGCAGCCAGGGCCCTTATGGCTACACCTTC. It encodes CASSQGPYGYTF.

This clone was seen a handful of times. The chain carries TRBV2 and TRBJ1-2; 7 bases map to TRBD1. CDR1 and CDR2 from the germline V gene are SNHLY and FYNNEI. The CDR3 is 14 amino acids. V was pared by 6 bases and J by 5 bases, with 9 bases of the junction left unmatched. The CDR3 nucleotides are TGTGCCAGCAGGGAGCGACAGGGAGAATATGGCTACACCTTC. Its protein product is CASRERQGEYGYTF.

The genes are TRBV7-2 and TRBJ2-7, with D tentatively TRBD1 (6 bases). This CDR3 spans 15 amino acids. Germline loops: CDR1 SGHTA, CDR2 FQGNSA. V lost 3 bases and J 7 bases, leaving 19 bases between the germline ends. The CDR3 nucleotides read TGTGCCAGCAGCTTGGCGACGGGACACCGCTTGGAGCAGTACTTC. It yields the protein CASSLATGHRLEQYF.

The CDR3 protein is CASSLDRTRTYEQYF. CDR3 nucleotides: TGTGCCAGCAGCTTGGACAGGACGAGAACCTACGAGCAGTACTTC. The chain combines TRBV7-2 with TRBJ2-7; 7 bases are a match to TRBD1. CDR3 length: 15 amino acids. Unmatched junction bases numbered 7, after V lost 3 bases and J lost 2 bases. Germline CDR1 is SGHTA and CDR2 is FQGNSA.

This clone has a handful of counts. The chain combines TRBV12-5 with TRBJ2-1; a weak D match, TRBD1 (6 bases). This CDR3 spans 11 amino acids. V lost 7 bases and J lost 9, with 10 bases in between. Germline lookup yields CDR1 LGHNT and CDR2 FRNRAP. The CDR3 DNA reads as TGTGCTAGTGCCACAGGGAGTGAGCAGTTCTTC. Translated, it gives CASATGSEQFF.

The DNA of the CDR3 is TGTGCCAGCAGCTTATCGCGAGGAGGGGACTATGGCTACACCTTC. It codes for CASSLSRGGDYGYTF. The J gene is TRBJ1-2, the V gene TRBV7-6; a weak D match, TRBD1 (5 bases). CDR1 and CDR2 from the germline V gene are SGHVS and FNYEAQ. The ends were cut back, 2 bases at V and 3 bases at J, with 13 bases in the middle. CDR3 size: 15 residues.

The chain employs TRBV19 and TRBJ2-3, with D perhaps matching TRBD2 (7 bases). Germline V gives CDR1 LNHDA, CDR2 SQIVND (reference sequence). The CDR3 runs 14 residues. The germline V and J ends were trimmed by 7 bases and 5 bases, with 16 bases remaining between them. This CDR3 is CASKGGRAQDTQYF. The CDR3 DNA follows: TGTGCCAGTAAAGGGGGGAGGGCCCAAGATACGCAGTATTTT.

This chain connects TRBV7-2 to TRBJ1-5; D is possibly TRBD1 (6 bases). The CDR3 loop spans 15 amino acids. The V end was cut by 5 bases, the J end by 4 bases, with 15 bases between. Germline CDR1 SGHTA, CDR2 FQGNSA. This CDR3 reads CASSPAGVRNQPQHF. DNA of the CDR3: TGTGCCAGCAGCCCCGCAGGGGTCAGGAATCAGCCCCAGCATTTT.

This chain connects TRBV11-2 to TRBJ2-5; 8 nucleotides line up with TRBD2. V was pared by 5 bases and J by 4 bases, with 12 bases of the junction left unmatched. CDR3 length equals 16 residues. Germline V gene lookup returns CDR1 SGHAT and CDR2 FQNNGV. The CDR3 DNA reads as TGTGCCAGCAGCAATCGAGCGGGGGCCATGGGAGAGACCCAGTACTTC. Protein product: CASSNRAGAMGETQYF.

The rearrangement uses TRBV19 and TRBJ1-6; no definite D call. Germline-derived CDR1 and CDR2 are LNHDA and SQIVND (reference sequence). CDR3 length: 11 amino acids. Between the trimmed V and J ends, which lost 5 bases and 9 bases, there was a span of 5 bases. CDR3 in amino acids: CASSSGSPLHF. DNA for the CDR3: TGTGCCAGTAGTTCCGGTTCACCCCTCCACTTT.

This sequence joins TRBV5-1 and TRBJ1-6, with 8 positions matching TRBD1. The CDR3 is 15 amino acids. The V gene end was trimmed by 2 bases and the J gene end by 10 bases; junction bases not matched to a gene: 8. The germline CDR1 and CDR2 sequences are SGHRS and YFSETQ. The CDR3 region is CASSFVGQGGSPLHF. In nucleotides, the CDR3 is TGCGCCAGCAGCTTTGTAGGACAGGGTGGCTCACCCCTCCACTTT.

CDR3 in amino acids: CASSSPGQGRNTEAFF. As DNA, the CDR3 is TGTGCCAGCAGCTCGCCTGGACAGGGAAGGAACACTGAAGCTTTCTTT. The rearrangement joins TRBV7-2 to TRBJ1-1, with 8 bases fitting TRBD1. Germline V gives CDR1 SGHTA, CDR2 FQGNSA. The CDR3 runs to 16 residues. The junction had 8 bases not matched to a gene; V was cut back by 4 bases and J by 1 base.

This clone was found once. The J gene is TRBJ1-1, the V gene TRBV19; tentatively, D is TRBD1 (6 bases). V was clipped by 6 bases and J by 1 base, with 12 bases between them. CDR3 length equals 14 residues. Germline lookup yields CDR1 LNHDA and CDR2 SQIVND (reference sequence). The CDR3 region is CASRPGTTNTEAFF. The CDR3 region has the DNA TGTGCCAGTAGACCCGGGACAACGAACACTGAAGCTTTCTTT.